The 23 T cell receptor beta chains given below trace back to one sample, sequenced in a study of T cells after yellow fever vaccination. TCRdb re-derived calls from the 5' RACE reads in MiXCR, one entry per CDR3 protein. The data hold some 350,000 distinct CDR3 sequences, with roughly 4.3% observed a single time. The specimen was PBMCs, collected 5 days after the yellow fever booster vaccination. These receptors originate from a man younger than 35 who received the YFV17D yellow fever vaccine.

This clonotype was counted ten times or more. The chain uses TRBV7-9 and TRBJ2-1, with D tentatively TRBD2 (6 bases). V was cut by 5 bases and J by 1 base, with 9 bases left in between. This CDR3 comprises 14 residues. CDR1 and CDR2 (germline): SEHNR, FQNEAQ (reference sequence). The CDR3 loop is CASSAGNSYNEQFF. CDR3 DNA sequence: TGTGCCAGCAGCGCGGGGAATTCCTACAATGAGCAGTTCTTC.

This chain links TRBV6-2 or TRBV6-3 with TRBJ1-5; no clear D. This CDR3 spans 14 amino acids. Germline CDR1 is MNHEY and CDR2 is SVGEGT. V lost 7 bases to trimming and J lost 3 bases, with 13 bases between them. CDR3 sequence (DNA): TGTGCCAGCAACAAACGACTGAACAATCAGCCCCAGCATTTT. Its protein product is CASNKRLNNQPQHF.

J is TRBJ2-3 and V is TRBV20-1; 14 nucleotides line up with TRBD2. Germline V gene sequence: CDR1 DFQATT, CDR2 SNEGSKA (reference sequence). V was clipped by 1 base and J by 2 bases; unmatched bases: 2. This CDR3 contains 16 residues. The chain's CDR3 is CSARGTSGGYTDTQYF. CDR3 sequence (DNA): TGCAGTGCTAGAGGGACTAGCGGGGGGTACACAGATACGCAGTATTTT.

This clonotype showed up many times. The chain employs TRBV12-3 or TRBV12-4 and TRBJ2-2, with 7 bases that match TRBD2. With V trimmed by 5 bases and J by 0 bases, 3 bases remained unmatched. The CDR3 length is 15 residues. The CDR3: CASSPREANTGELFF. The CDR3, as DNA: TGTGCCAGCAGTCCCCGGGAGGCGAACACCGGGGAGCTGTTTTTT.

This clonotype was counted only a few times. The chain has TRBV9 and TRBJ1-4, with D possibly TRBD1 on 5 matching bases. With 4 bases removed from V and 8 bases from J, the gap between germline ends came to 15 bases. This CDR3 contains 14 residues. From germline, CDR1 is SGDLS and CDR2 YYNGEE. The CDR3 here is CASSQQGGGEKLFF. Written as DNA, the CDR3 is TGTGCCAGCAGCCAACAAGGTGGGGGGGAAAAACTGTTTTTT.

This chain connects TRBV7-9 to TRBJ2-5; 13 nucleotides align to TRBD2. Unmatched junction bases numbered 5, after V lost 5 bases and J lost 5 bases. This CDR3 has 15 residues. Germline CDR1 is SEHNR and CDR2 is FQNEAQ (reference sequence). The CDR3 region is CASSPGLAGLETQYF. The CDR3 bases are TGTGCCAGCAGCCCGGGACTAGCGGGGTTGGAGACCCAGTACTTC.

This clonotype appeared a few times. The CDR3 coding sequence is TGTGCCAGCAGTGAAGTGACAGGGACCCTTTATGGCTACACCTTC. Protein sequence: CASSEVTGTLYGYTF. The chain has TRBV2 and TRBJ1-2, with 7 bases identical to TRBD1. V shed 1 base, J shed 5 bases, and the junction held 7 bases outside the gene matches. The CDR3 has 15 amino acids. Per the germline V gene, CDR1 is SNHLY and CDR2 is FYNNEI.

This clonotype was detected ten times or more. This rearrangement joins TRBV21-1 to TRBJ2-7; no DNA check was done on the table's D call, TRBD1. TRBV21-1 is recorded as a pseudogene. The CDR3 sequence is 14 residues long. The CDR3 loop is CASSKQGWFREQYV. CDR3 nucleotides: TGTGCCAGCAGCAAACAGGGGTGGTTTAGGGAGCAGTACGTC.

This clonotype was found many times. The rearrangement links TRBV12-5 to TRBJ2-3, with D perhaps TRBD2 (6 bases). This CDR3 has 13 residues. Germline V CDR1 and CDR2: LGHNT, FRNRAP. Trimming cost V 5 bases and J 6 bases, with 12 bases left between them. The CDR3 sequence: CASGGTPGDTQYF. The CDR3 DNA is TGTGCTAGTGGTGGGACTCCCGGGGATACGCAGTATTTT.

V usage is TRBV4-3 and J usage is TRBJ1-6; no clear D. Trimming took off 0 bases at V and 9 bases at J, with 12 bases between the two ends. Germline V CDR1 and CDR2: LGHNA, YSLEER. The CDR3 consists of 15 residues. The CDR3 region has the DNA TGCGCCAGCAGCCAAGACCTAAGGACCATTTCACCCCTCCACTTT. Protein sequence: CASSQDLRTISPLHF.

This clonotype was picked up many times. The rearrangement uses TRBV11-2 and TRBJ2-4; D might be TRBD2 (6 bases). Per germline, CDR1 SGHAT and CDR2 FQNNGV. The CDR3 extends over 13 amino acids. V gave up 5 bases and J gave up 9 bases, with 14 bases separating them. The CDR3 loop is CASSPEEGPIQYF. The CDR3, as DNA: TGTGCCAGCAGCCCAGAGGAGGGTCCCATTCAGTACTTC.

This clonotype has ten or more counts. The genes are TRBV20-1 and TRBJ2-5; D unresolved. Germline loops: CDR1 DFQATT, CDR2 SNEGSKA (reference sequence). Trimming shortened V by 6 bases and J by 5 bases, and 7 bases separated the two germline ends. This CDR3 is built from 10 residues. The chain's CDR3 is CSASGETQYF. The CDR3 coding sequence is TGCAGTGCCAGTGGGGAGACCCAGTACTTC.

This clonotype was detected ten times or more. This rearrangement joins TRBV20-1 to TRBJ2-1; 7 bases align to TRBD1. The CDR3 extends over 15 amino acids. The J segment lost 0 bases and the V segment lost 6 bases, leaving 8 bases of the junction unmatched. In germline, CDR1 is DFQATT, CDR2 SNEGSKA (reference sequence). CDR3 sequence reads: CSAGRGLPSYNEQFF. CDR3 DNA: TGCAGTGCAGGAAGGGGGCTCCCCTCCTACAATGAGCAGTTCTTC.

This clonotype showed up many times. The chain recombines TRBV29-1 with TRBJ2-3; D gene ambiguous. CDR1 SQVTM and CDR2 ANQGSEA come from the germline V gene. This CDR3 is 11 amino acids long. With 2 bases removed from V and 7 bases from J, the gap between germline ends came to 7 bases. CDR3 in DNA: TGCAGCGTTGAACCAGGAAATACGCAGTATTTT. It encodes CSVEPGNTQYF.

A few counts support this clonotype. This chain joins TRBV6-6 and TRBJ2-5; 7 nucleotides align to TRBD1. V lost 0 bases to trimming and J lost 1 base; unmatched junction nucleotides: 8. CDR1 and CDR2 (germline): MNHNY, SVGAGI (reference sequence). This CDR3 region has 17 residues. CDR3 loop: CASSYSEKGATQETQYF. CDR3 bases: TGTGCCAGCAGTTACTCGGAGAAGGGGGCGACCCAAGAGACCCAGTACTTC.

This clonotype has more than one count but fewer than ten. The genes are TRBV19 and TRBJ2-2, with D possibly matching TRBD2 (6 bases). Germline-derived CDR1 and CDR2 are LNHDA and SQIVND (reference sequence). This CDR3 is built from 14 residues. V was clipped by 7 bases and J by 5 bases, with 14 bases between them. CDR3 sequence (DNA): TGTGCCAGTAATCATCCGGGGGAAACCGGGGAGCTGTTTTTT. Translating it yields CASNHPGETGELFF.

The V gene is TRBV5-1, the J gene TRBJ2-7, with 9 nucleotides matching TRBD2. The CDR3 runs to 14 residues. Germline V gene data show CDR1 as SGHRS and CDR2 as YFSETQ. With 2 bases clipped from V and 6 bases from J, the junction kept 6 bases outside the gene matches. This CDR3 reads CASSFSGGSGEQYF. CDR3 coding DNA: TGCGCCAGCAGCTTCAGCGGGGGGTCCGGCGAGCAGTACTTC.

This sequence joins TRBV12-5 and TRBJ2-3; the match to TRBD2 covers 11 bases. The CDR3 loop spans 13 amino acids. With V trimmed by 7 bases and J by 4 bases, 1 base remained unmatched. CDR1 is LGHNT, CDR2 FRNRAP, per germline. The CDR3 is CASVSGGADTQYF. CDR3 DNA: TGTGCTAGTGTTAGCGGGGGGGCAGATACGCAGTATTTT.

This clonotype was observed at least ten times. This sequence joins TRBV6-6 and TRBJ2-7, with TRBD1 identical over 7 bases. Unmatched junction bases numbered 3, after V lost 5 bases and J lost 2 bases. The length of the CDR3 is 13 residues. Per the germline V gene, CDR1 is MNHNY and CDR2 is SVGAGI (reference sequence). The CDR3 nucleotides read TGTGCCAGCAGTCCGGACAGGACCTACGAGCAGTACGTC. Translation gives CASSPDRTYEQYV.

This clonotype was detected a few times. The chain couples TRBV7-9 to TRBJ1-2; D unresolved. Germline V gene sequence: CDR1 SEHNR, CDR2 FQNEAQ (reference sequence). Trimming took off 3 bases at V and 1 base at J, with 15 bases between the two ends. The CDR3 extends over 16 amino acids. CDR3: CASSFYLAGLNYGYTF. The CDR3 region has the DNA TGTGCCAGCAGCTTCTATCTGGCCGGCCTTAACTATGGCTACACCTTC. The variable domain in full, with the rest retrieved from reference TRBV7-9 and TRBJ1-2, is DTGVSQNPRHKITKRGQNVTFRCDPISEHNRLYWYRQTLGQGPEFLTYFQNEAQLEKSRLLSDRFSAERPKGSFSTLEIQRTEQGDSAMYLCASSFYLAGLNYGYTFGSGTRLTVV.

The V gene is TRBV6-1, the J gene TRBJ2-1, with 10 bases identical to TRBD1. CDR3 length equals 14 residues. CDR1 MNHNS and CDR2 SASEGT come from the germline V gene. The junction had 0 bases not matched to a gene; V was cut back by 1 base and J by 6 bases. The DNA for the CDR3 is TGTGCCAGCAGTGAAGGGACAGGGGGCAATGAGCAGTTCTTC. Amino acids: CASSEGTGGNEQFF.

In this sample, this clonotype turned up many times. This chain connects TRBV3-1 to TRBJ1-1, with a weak D call TRBD1 (6 bases). The CDR3 consists of 15 residues. The ends were cut back, 6 bases at V and 4 bases at J, with 18 bases in the middle. CDR1 is LGHDT and CDR2 is YNNKEL in the germline V gene (reference sequence). The CDR3 DNA reads TGTGCCAGCAGAGATAATCAACAGGGAGCCACTGAAGCTTTCTTT. Translated: CASRDNQQGATEAFF.

The rearrangement joins TRBV5-1 to TRBJ2-3; 10 bases line up with TRBD2. This CDR3 spans 16 amino acids. CDR1 and CDR2 (germline): SGHRS, YFSETQ. The junction had 7 bases not matched to a gene; V was cut back by 3 bases and J by 3 bases. CDR3 region: CASSSALAGVTDTQYF. Here the CDR3 DNA reads TGCGCCAGCAGCTCGGCTCTAGCGGGGGTAACAGATACGCAGTATTTT.